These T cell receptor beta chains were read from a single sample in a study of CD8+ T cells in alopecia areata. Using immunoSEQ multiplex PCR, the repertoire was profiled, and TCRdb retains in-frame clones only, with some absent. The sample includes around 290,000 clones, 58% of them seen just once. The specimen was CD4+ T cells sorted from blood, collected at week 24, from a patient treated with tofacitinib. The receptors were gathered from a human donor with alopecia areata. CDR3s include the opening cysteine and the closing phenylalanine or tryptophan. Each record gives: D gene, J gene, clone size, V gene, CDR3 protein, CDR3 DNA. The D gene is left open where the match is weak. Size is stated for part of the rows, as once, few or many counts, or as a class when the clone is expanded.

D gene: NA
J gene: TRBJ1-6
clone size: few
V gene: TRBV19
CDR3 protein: CASSIYGDSPLHF
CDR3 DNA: TGTGCCAGTAGTATTTATGGGGATTCACCCCTCCACTTT

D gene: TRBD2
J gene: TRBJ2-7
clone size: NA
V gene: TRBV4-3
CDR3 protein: CASSPSATGGEQYF
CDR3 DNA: TGCGCCAGCAGCCCCTCGGCCACGGGGGGGGAGCAGTACTTC

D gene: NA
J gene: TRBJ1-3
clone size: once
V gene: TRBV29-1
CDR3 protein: CSGAATTGNTIYF
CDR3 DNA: TGCAGCGGTGCCGCGACTACTGGAAACACCATATATTTT

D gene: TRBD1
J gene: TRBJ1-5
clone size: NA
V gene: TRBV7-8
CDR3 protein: CASSPRTGGVQPQHF
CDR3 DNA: TGTGCCAGCAGCCCCAGGACAGGGGGCGTTCAGCCCCAGCATTTT

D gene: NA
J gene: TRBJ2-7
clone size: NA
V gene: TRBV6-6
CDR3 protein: CASSLTGEQYF
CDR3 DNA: TGTGCCAGCAGCCTAACCGGGGAGCAGTACTTC

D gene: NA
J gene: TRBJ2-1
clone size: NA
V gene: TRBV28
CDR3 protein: CASSLFFRGARGDEQFF
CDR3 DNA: TGTGCCAGCAGTTTATTTTTCCGGGGGGCCCGAGGGGATGAGCAGTTCTTC

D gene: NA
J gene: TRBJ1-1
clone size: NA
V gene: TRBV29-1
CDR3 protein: CSVEVMRGNTEAFF
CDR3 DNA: TGCAGCGTTGAAGTCATGCGGGGGAACACTGAAGCTTTCTTT

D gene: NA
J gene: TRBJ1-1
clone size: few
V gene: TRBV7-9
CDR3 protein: CASSLNQPNTEAFF
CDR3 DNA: TGTGCCAGCAGCTTAAATCAGCCGAACACTGAAGCTTTCTTT

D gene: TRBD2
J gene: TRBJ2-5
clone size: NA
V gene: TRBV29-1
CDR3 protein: CSVGGTLTETQYF
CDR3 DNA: TGCAGCGTGGGAGGGACCCTCACGGAGACCCAGTACTTC

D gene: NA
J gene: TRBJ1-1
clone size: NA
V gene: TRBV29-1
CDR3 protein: CSGWENTEAFF
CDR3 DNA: TGCAGCGGGTGGGAGAACACTGAAGCTTTCTTT

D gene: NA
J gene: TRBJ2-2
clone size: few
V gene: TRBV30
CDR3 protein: CAWKGVTGELFF
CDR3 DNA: TGTGCCTGGAAAGGGGTCACCGGGGAGCTGTTTTTT

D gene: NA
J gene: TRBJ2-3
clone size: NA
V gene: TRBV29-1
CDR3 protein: CSVGQGTDTQYF
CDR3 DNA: TGCAGCGTTGGACAGGGCACAGATACGCAGTATTTT

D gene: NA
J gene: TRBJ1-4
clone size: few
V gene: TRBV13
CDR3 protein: CASKPVHNEKLFF
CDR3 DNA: TGTGCCAGTAAACCAGTCCATAATGAAAAACTGTTTTTT

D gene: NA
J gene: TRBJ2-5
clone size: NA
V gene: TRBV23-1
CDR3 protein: CASRVTGKETQYF
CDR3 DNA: TGCGCCAGCAGGGTCACAGGGAAGGAGACCCAGTACTTC

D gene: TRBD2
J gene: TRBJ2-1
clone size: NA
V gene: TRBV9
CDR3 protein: CASSVVGGTSSYNEQFF
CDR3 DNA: TGTGCCAGCAGCGTAGTAGGGGGGACTAGCTCCTACAATGAGCAGTTCTTC

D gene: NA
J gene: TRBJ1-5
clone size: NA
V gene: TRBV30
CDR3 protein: CAWRGNNQPQHF
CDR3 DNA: TGTGCCTGGAGGGGGAACAATCAGCCCCAGCATTTT

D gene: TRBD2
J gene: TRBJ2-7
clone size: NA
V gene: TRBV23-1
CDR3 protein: CASSQSRTSGGPTPYEQYF
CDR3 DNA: TGCGCCAGCAGTCAATCGCGGACTAGCGGGGGCCCTACGCCCTACGAGCAGTACTTC

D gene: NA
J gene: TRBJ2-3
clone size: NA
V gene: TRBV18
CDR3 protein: CASSPQVVSGTDTQYF
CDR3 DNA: TGTGCCAGCTCACCACAAGTAGTGTCGGGCACAGATACGCAGTATTTT

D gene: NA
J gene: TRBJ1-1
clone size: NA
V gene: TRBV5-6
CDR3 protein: CVSSFYRVNTEAFF
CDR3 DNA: TGTGTCAGCAGTTTCTATCGGGTTAACACTGAAGCTTTCTTT